This T cell receptor beta chain was captured by sequencing in a study of blood T cell repertoires in COVID-19. Background on the study: Collection of acute and convalescent COVID-19 samples took place in the United States, Italy and Spain. T cells, B-cell-depleted T cells, or PBMCs supplied cDNA or gDNA.

Authors' methods: Reference gene primers were amplified, and this amplification served to estimate nucleated cell counts. The table came from immunoSEQ multiplex PCR; TCRdb's copy has only in-frame clones and leaves some out. The V and J calls and the clone size are those of that table, but D and trimming were determined from the DNA. The profile shows more than 100,000 clones, 70% to 85% of them singletons. The source of this sequence is a woman of 80 years or more with acute or convalescent COVID-19. Input material: peripheral blood.

DNA for the CDR3: TGTGCCAGCAGCTTAGGAGGGACAGGGCGTAACTATGGCTACACCTTC. It is translated as CASSLGGTGRNYGYTF. This chain connects TRBV7-2 to TRBJ1-2; TRBD1 agrees at 9 bases. V was pared by 1 base and J by 1 base, with 4 bases of the junction left unmatched. CDR1 is SGHTA and CDR2 is FQGNSA in the germline V gene. The CDR3 spans 16 residues.